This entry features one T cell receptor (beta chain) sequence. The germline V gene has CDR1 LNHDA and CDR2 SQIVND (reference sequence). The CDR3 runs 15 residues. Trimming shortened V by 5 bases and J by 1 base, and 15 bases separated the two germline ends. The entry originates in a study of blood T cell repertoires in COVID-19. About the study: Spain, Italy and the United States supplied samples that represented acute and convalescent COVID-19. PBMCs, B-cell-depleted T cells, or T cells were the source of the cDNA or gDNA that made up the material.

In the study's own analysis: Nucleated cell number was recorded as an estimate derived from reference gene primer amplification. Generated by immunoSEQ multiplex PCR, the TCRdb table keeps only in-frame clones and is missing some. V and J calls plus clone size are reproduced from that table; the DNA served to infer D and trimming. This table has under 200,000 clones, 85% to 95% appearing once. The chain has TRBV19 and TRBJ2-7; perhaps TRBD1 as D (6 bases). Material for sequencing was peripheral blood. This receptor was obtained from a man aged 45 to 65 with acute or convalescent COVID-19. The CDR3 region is CASSPAGTFSYEQYF. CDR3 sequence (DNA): TGTGCCAGTAGTCCTGCCGGGACATTTTCCTACGAGCAGTACTTC.